This T cell receptor (beta chain) was documented in a study of prognosis after radiotherapy for stage I lung cancer. Overall study: Individuals diagnosed with stage I non-small cell lung cancer underwent enrollment between 2018 and early 2019. Medical inoperability applied to all of the non-small cell lung cancer patients.

The V gene's germline CDR1 is SGHRS and CDR2 YFSETQ. V shed 7 bases, J shed 5 bases, and the junction held 3 bases outside the gene matches. CDR3 length: 12 residues. At both of two time points, 6 to 7 milliliters of peripheral blood were drawn. By sample fraction, this clonotype is medium-sized (0.01 to 0.1%). Amplicons of TCR beta CDR3 were generated from genomic DNA by two-round multiplex PCR. Gene-specific primers for each TRBV and TRBJ gene drove first-round PCR. Each CDR3 protein gets one entry after TCRdb re-called the multiplex PCR reads with MiXCR. The sample holds around 16,000 distinct CDR3 sequences; under 55% are singletons and the top ten take approximately 40%.

The chain recombines TRBV5-1 with TRBJ2-7; 10 nucleotides match TRBD1. Sample: PBMCs, taken before or after stereotactic body radiation therapy (not recorded which). The origin of this receptor is a donor over 45 with non-small cell lung cancer. The CDR3 nucleotides read TGCGCCAGCCGGGGACAGGGGCACGAGCAGTACTTC. Translating gives CASRGQGHEQYF.